There are many counts of the clone carrying this T cell receptor beta chain. Each CDR3 protein is one row after TCRdb ran MiXCR on the RACE reads. The data show about 380,000 distinct CDR3 sequences, 4.5% to 6% seen once. The time point was: pre-sensitization, week 0. The treatment denotes: therapeutic diphenylcyclopropenone sensitization with weekly scalp DPC. The data originate from a study of human T cells and chemical hapten exposure. Study context: Upper-back patches of 0.01% DPC were read at 6 days. Diagnoses of alopecia areata, totalis or universalis occurred in mostly female patients.

Germline lookup yields CDR1 SQVTM and CDR2 ANQGSEA. V lost 8 bases, J lost 3 bases, and 4 bases stayed unmatched. This CDR3 has 12 residues. Source: whole blood, taken in connection with sensitization to the hapten diphenylcyclopropenone (DPC). This sequence originates from a woman aged 50 to 60 with alopecia areata. Some clones in this sample may be carry-over from other donors' samples. The chain has TRBV29-1 and TRBJ1-1; TRBD1 aligns across 9 bases. CDR3 DNA: TGCAGCACCAGACAGGGGGACACTGAAGCTTTCTTT. This codes for CSTRQGDTEAFF.